This note documents a single T cell receptor (beta chain) sequence. This record comes from a study of shared clonotypes between healthy human individuals. About the research overall: CD4 naive cells filled three plates per donor, CD4 memory three, CD8 naive two and CD8 memory one.

TCRdb's table, derived via immunoSEQ multiplex PCR, lists solely in-frame clones and lacks some. The sample has around 600,000 clones; almost 97% are singletons. Germline V gene lookup returns CDR1 SNHLY and CDR2 FYNNEI. Trimming took off 8 bases at V and 4 bases at J, with 11 bases between the two ends. This CDR3 region has 12 residues. Caucasian adults residing in Nashville, Tennessee made up all the donors. Into CD45RA+ naive and CD45RA-negative memory subsets, the CD4+ cells were split. The sequenced material came from naive CD4+ T cells sorted from blood. Sample subset: CD45RA+ positively selected. The chain joins TRBV2 to TRBJ1-1; D remains ambiguous. This TCR was sampled from a woman aged 25 to 39 in good health. The CDR3 bases are TGTGCCAGCTTATACCGGGCCACTGAAGCTTTCTTT. Translation gives CASLYRATEAFF.